Listed below are T cell receptor beta chains from one sample, sequenced in a study of spatial heterogeneity in lung cancer. TCRdb processed the 5' RACE reads anew with MiXCR; each CDR3 protein has one entry. The sample has about 100,000 distinct CDR3 sequences, 4% to 4.5% seen once; the top ten hold around 21%. The sample consisted of lung tumor tissue, taken at surgery. Every receptor here comes from a male donor with early-stage non-small cell lung cancer. Each CDR3 is given with its conserved first and last residue. The D gene is left open where the match is weak. Clone size is given for some rows only: seen once, a few or many times, or a class if the clone is expanded.

D gene | J gene | V gene | clone size | CDR3 length | CDR3 protein | CDR3 DNA
. | TRBJ2-5 | TRBV5-1 | many | 13 | CASSLNPEETQYF | TGCGCCAGCAGCTTGAACCCCGAAGAGACCCAGTACTTC
TRBD2 | TRBJ2-5 | TRBV3-1 | . | 14 | CASSIAGGVETQYF | TGTGCCAGCAGCATAGCGGGAGGCGTGGAGACCCAGTACTTC
. | TRBJ2-1 | TRBV14 | . | 16 | CASSPLERGPYNEQFF | TGTGCCAGCAGCCCCTTGGAAAGAGGACCCTACAATGAGCAGTTCTTC
TRBD1 | TRBJ2-5 | TRBV12-3/TRBV12-4 | few | 20 | CASSQRGQGRFYRFQETQYF | TGTGCCAGCAGCCAAAGAGGACAGGGTCGGTTCTACAGGTTCCAAGAGACCCAGTACTTC
TRBD1 | TRBJ1-4 | TRBV7-9 | . | 14 | CASSRGQGLEKLFF | TGTGCCAGCAGTCGCGGACAGGGTTTGGAAAAACTGTTTTTT
TRBD1 | TRBJ2-2 | TRBV7-8 | many | 16 | CASSTGQGAFNGELFF | TGTGCCAGCAGCACGGGACAGGGGGCTTTTAACGGGGAGCTGTTTTTT
TRBD1 | TRBJ1-2 | TRBV20-1 | many | 15 | CSARDRPSVDDGYTF | TGCAGTGCTAGGGACAGGCCCTCCGTGGACGATGGCTACACCTTC
. | TRBJ2-2 | TRBV11-2 | many | 14 | CASSPENWSGELFF | TGTGCCAGCAGCCCCGAAAACTGGAGCGGGGAGCTGTTTTTT
TRBD1 | TRBJ2-5 | TRBV29-1 | many | 13 | CSVTTGGAETQYF | TGCAGCGTTACGACAGGGGGCGCGGAGACCCAGTACTTC
. | TRBJ2-3 | TRBV7-9 | many | 19 | CASSLALLRGGPITDTQYF | TGTGCCAGCAGCTTAGCGTTACTCCGAGGCGGTCCGATCACAGATACGCAGTATTTT
TRBD1 | TRBJ1-2 | TRBV28 | many | 15 | CASSFQGTANYGYTF | TGTGCCAGCAGTTTTCAAGGGACAGCTAACTATGGCTACACCTTC
TRBD1 | TRBJ2-7 | TRBV28 | many | 15 | CASSNGQENYYEQYF | TGTGCCAGCAGCAATGGACAGGAGAATTACTACGAGCAGTACTTC
. | TRBJ2-4 | TRBV18 | many | 16 | CASSPTSTLAKNIQYF | TGTGCCAGCTCACCAACTAGCACCCTAGCCAAAAACATTCAGTACTTC
. | TRBJ1-1 | TRBV20-1 | many | 15 | CSASPGGGWDTEAFF | TGCAGTGCTAGCCCTGGGGGGGGATGGGACACTGAAGCTTTCTTT
TRBD1 | TRBJ1-3 | TRBV3-1 | many | 13 | CASSGGTAYTIYF | TGTGCCAGCAGCGGGGGGACAGCCTACACCATATATTTT
TRBD2 | TRBJ2-7 | TRBV20-1 | . | 14 | CSAIDFRGAYEQYF | TGCAGTGCTATAGATTTCCGGGGGGCCTACGAGCAGTACTTC
TRBD2 | TRBJ2-1 | TRBV29-1 | . | 15 | CSMGLAGASLNEQFF | TGCAGCATGGGACTAGCGGGAGCTAGTCTAAATGAGCAGTTCTTC
TRBD2 | TRBJ2-3 | TRBV6-6 | . | 14 | CASSARLARDTQYF | TGTGCCAGCAGTGCCCGACTAGCGAGAGATACGCAGTATTTT
TRBD2 | TRBJ2-7 | TRBV13 | many | 16 | CASSPVGGTRIDEQYF | TGTGCCAGCAGCCCCGTAGGGGGGACTAGGATCGACGAGCAGTACTTC
. | TRBJ1-5 | TRBV28 | many | 14 | CASTLGGVPRPQHF | TGTGCCAGCACCTTAGGCGGGGTACCGCGGCCCCAGCATTTT
. | TRBJ2-7 | TRBV27 | . | 12 | CASSSTAYEQYF | TGTGCCAGCAGTTCCACCGCCTACGAGCAGTACTTC
TRBD1 | TRBJ1-2 | TRBV6-5 | many | 17 | CASSYSGAGQGGYGYTF | TGTGCCAGCAGTTACAGTGGTGCGGGACAGGGGGGGTATGGCTACACCTTC
. | TRBJ2-7 | TRBV11-2 | many | 12 | CASSLQGREQYF | TGTGCCAGCAGCCTCCAGGGGCGCGAGCAGTACTTC
. | TRBJ1-1 | TRBV2 | many | 14 | CASSEDRDYTEAFF | TGTGCCAGCAGTGAAGACAGAGACTACACTGAAGCTTTCTTT
. | TRBJ2-7 | TRBV29-1 | many | 13 | CSVVFGSSYEQYF | TGCAGCGTTGTATTTGGGAGCTCCTACGAGCAGTACTTC
TRBD1 | TRBJ2-7 | TRBV12-3/TRBV12-4 | many | 14 | CASRRTGVVYEQYF | TGTGCCAGCAGGAGGACAGGGGTGGTCTACGAGCAGTACTTC
. | TRBJ1-2 | TRBV7-9 | many | 17 | CASSLAPTGLPNYGYTF | TGTGCCAGCAGCTTAGCCCCTACAGGACTCCCTAACTATGGCTACACCTTC
. | TRBJ2-4 | TRBV7-9 | . | 14 | CASSLDTGIDIQYF | TGTGCCAGCAGCTTAGACACGGGCATAGACATTCAGTACTTC
TRBD1 | TRBJ1-5 | TRBV6-6 | . | 13 | CASSYGTGGLQHF | TGTGCCAGCAGTTACGGGACAGGGGGCCTTCAGCATTTT
TRBD2 | TRBJ2-1 | TRBV18 | many | 12 | CASSKRENEQFF | TGTGCCAGCTCAAAGCGGGAGAATGAGCAGTTCTTC
. | TRBJ2-7 | TRBV7-9 | many | 14 | CASSLAGSVSEQYF | TGTGCCAGCAGCTTAGCAGGTTCGGTAAGCGAGCAGTACTTC
. | TRBJ2-7 | TRBV12-3/TRBV12-4 | many | 14 | CASSNGRTSYEQYF | TGTGCCAGCAGTAATGGACGGACTTCCTACGAGCAGTACTTC
TRBD2 | TRBJ2-7 | TRBV6-6 | many | 13 | CASSSSGTPEQYF | TGTGCCAGCAGTTCTAGCGGGACACCCGAGCAGTACTTC
. | TRBJ1-5 | TRBV28 | many | 14 | CASSWRPLGQPQHF | TGTGCCAGCAGTTGGCGACCTTTGGGCCAGCCCCAGCATTTT
. | TRBJ1-2 | TRBV5-6 | many | 14 | CASSLTPVDSGYTF | TGTGCCAGCAGCTTGACTCCTGTCGACAGCGGCTACACCTTC
. | TRBJ1-1 | TRBV6-6 | many | 14 | CASSLDRTDTEAFF | TGTGCCAGCAGTTTGGATCGGACCGATACCGAAGCTTTCTTT
. | TRBJ2-5 | TRBV9 | many | 14 | CASSPVPHQETQYF | TGTGCCAGCAGCCCGGTCCCCCACCAAGAGACCCAGTACTTC
. | TRBJ1-6 | TRBV2 | many | 13 | CASSEILGPPLHF | TGTGCCAGCAGTGAAATCCTGGGGCCACCCCTCCACTTT
. | TRBJ2-5 | TRBV6-6 | many | 14 | CASSYRSGQETQYF | TGTGCCAGCAGTTACCGTAGCGGCCAAGAGACCCAGTACTTC
TRBD2 | TRBJ2-7 | TRBV27 | few | 15 | CASSSHFTSGNEQYF | TGTGCCAGCAGTTCGCATTTCACTAGCGGGAACGAGCAGTACTTC